The 32 T cell receptor beta chains below were found in one sample sequenced in a study of beta chain features in type 1 diabetes. These TCRs are of unknown antigen specificity. Isolated RNA was reverse transcribed in full, so expressed TCRB transcripts were sequenced. Sequencing was performed with immunoSEQ multiplex PCR; in TCRdb, only in-frame clones are kept and a portion is missing. The sample includes around 600,000 clones, under 15% of them seen just once. Overall study results and limits: When Type 1 diabetes patients were examined, their TCRB CDR3s proved moderately but significantly shorter in all four CD4+ subsets.

Sequenced: naive CD4+ T cells from blood. These receptors were taken from a man aged 25 to 40 with type 1 diabetes.

CDR3 DNA: TGTGCCAGTAGTGAGACAGGACCTATACAGCCCCAGCATTTT. This codes for CASSETGPIQPQHF. The genes are TRBV19 and TRBJ1-5; TRBD1 is a possible D gene (6 bases). The CDR3 contains 14 residues. With 5 bases removed from V and 7 bases from J, the gap between germline ends came to 15 bases. Per the germline V gene, CDR1 is LNHDA and CDR2 is SQIVND (reference sequence). Full variable domain (missing parts from reference TRBV19 and TRBJ1-5): DGGITQSPKYLFRKEGQNVTLSCEQNLNHDAMYWYRQDPGQGLRLIYYSQIVNDFQKGDIAEGYSVSREKKESFPLTVTSAQKNPTAFYLCASSETGPIQPQHFGDGTRLSIL.

A few counts support this clone. V is TRBV11-2 and J is TRBJ1-6; D unclear. The germline V and J ends were trimmed by 3 bases and 4 bases, with 10 bases remaining between them. Germline CDR1 and CDR2: SGHAT and FQNNGV. This CDR3 contains 15 residues. This chain's CDR3 is CASSLGRHYNSPLHF. CDR3 sequence (DNA): TGTGCCAGCAGCTTGGGCAGACATTATAATTCACCCCTCCACTTT.

This clone was recorded a few times. This rearrangement joins TRBV18 to TRBJ1-2, with 7 positions matching TRBD1. This CDR3 has 18 amino acids. The V and J ends lost 3 bases and 2 bases, in that order; junction bases with no gene match: 15. CDR1 KGHSH and CDR2 LQKENI come from the germline V gene. CDR3 sequence reads: CASSPYDSGTDMNYGYTF. The CDR3 nucleotides are TGTGCCAGCTCACCCTATGATTCCGGGACAGACATGAACTATGGCTACACCTTC.

This chain connects TRBV13 to TRBJ2-3; 8 bases agree with TRBD2. The trim removed 5 bases at V and 4 bases at J, leaving 14 bases unmatched. CDR3 length equals 17 residues. Germline loops: CDR1 PRHDT, CDR2 FYEKMQ (reference sequence). CDR3 sequence: CASSRRVSGGLADTQYF. The CDR3 DNA is TGTGCCAGCAGCCGACGTGTATCGGGGGGGTTGGCAGATACGCAGTATTTT.

This chain joins TRBV6-5 and TRBJ1-1; D is ambiguous. Germline loops: CDR1 MNHEY, CDR2 SVGAGI. The CDR3 is 15 residues long. V was cut by 0 bases and J by 4 bases, with 12 bases left in between. CDR3 DNA: TGTGCCAGCAGTTACTCGCTTAACGTCGTCACTGAAGCTTTCTTT. This gives the protein CASSYSLNVVTEAFF.

The chain uses TRBV27 and TRBJ1-2, with 8 bases lining up with TRBD1. With 6 bases clipped from V and 8 bases from J, the junction kept 8 bases outside the gene matches. CDR1 and CDR2 (germline): MNHEY, SMNVEV (reference sequence). There are 13 residues in the CDR3. The DNA for the CDR3 is TGTGCCAGCAGCCCAACAGGGGGACGCGGCTACACCTTC. Its protein product is CASSPTGGRGYTF.

The chain has TRBV6-5 and TRBJ2-5, with D hard to call. The ends were cut back, 5 bases at V and 5 bases at J, with 15 bases in the middle. CDR3 length: 14 amino acids. CDR1 MNHEY and CDR2 SVGAGI come from the germline V gene. The CDR3 coding sequence is TGTGCCAGCAGTCAAGGTAGAAGGGCGGAGACCCAGTACTTC. This codes for CASSQGRRAETQYF.

The rearrangement uses TRBV7-2 and TRBJ2-1; 8 bases align to TRBD1. The V segment lost 5 bases and the J segment 13 bases; nucleotides outside the gene matches: 10. The V gene's germline CDR1 is SGHTA and CDR2 FQGNSA. This CDR3 has 13 amino acids. This CDR3 is CASSPGQGNFQFF. The CDR3 DNA reads TGTGCCAGCAGCCCCGGACAGGGTAATTTCCAGTTCTTC.

This clone was picked up a small number of times. The DNA for the CDR3 is TGTGCCACCAGCAGAGATGAGACCGGGGCCGACGAGCAGTACTTC. It translates to CATSRDETGADEQYF. This chain connects TRBV15 to TRBJ2-7; tentatively, D is TRBD1 or TRBD2 (5 bases each). The CDR3 totals 15 residues. Germline CDR1 and CDR2: LNHNV and YYDKDF (reference sequence). The germline V and J ends were trimmed by 0 bases and 5 bases, with 14 bases remaining between them.

The V and J genes are TRBV6-5 and TRBJ2-6; either TRBD1 or TRBD2 may fit D (6 bases each). CDR3 length: 15 amino acids. The V gene's germline CDR1 is MNHEY and CDR2 SVGAGI. Trimming took off 6 bases at V and 2 bases at J, with 11 bases between the two ends. The CDR3: CASSRGTTGANVLTF. In DNA, the CDR3 is TGTGCCAGCAGCCGCGGGACAACTGGGGCCAACGTCCTGACTTTC.

The chain has TRBV6-5 and TRBJ1-5; D uncertain. The germline gives CDR1 MNHEY, CDR2 SVGAGI. Trimming pared 0 bases from V and 2 bases from J, leaving 8 bases between. The CDR3 contains 15 residues. The DNA for the CDR3 is TGTGCCAGCAGTTACTCCTCGGGAGGCAATCAGCCCCAGCATTTT. This gives the protein CASSYSSGGNQPQHF.

This clone was observed a few times. The gene calls are TRBV7-9 and TRBJ2-7; D call uncertain. Germline loops: CDR1 SEHNR, CDR2 FQNEAQ (reference sequence). CDR3 size: 14 residues. Trimming left V 2 bases short and J 1 base short, with 9 bases between. CDR3 sequence (DNA): TGTGCCAGCAGCTTAAGGGCCAGATCCTACGAGCAGTACTTC. Its translation is CASSLRARSYEQYF.

This chain joins TRBV2 and TRBJ1-4; D is unresolved. This CDR3 spans 14 amino acids. V shed 7 bases and J shed 0 bases, with 9 bases lying between them. Germline-derived CDR1 and CDR2 are SNHLY and FYNNEI. CDR3 sequence (DNA): TGTGCCAGCAAGGCCTCAACAACTAATGAAAAACTGTTTTTT. This codes for CASKASTTNEKLFF.

This clone was observed a handful of times. This rearrangement joins TRBV29-1 to TRBJ1-3; D unclear. The germline V gene has CDR1 SQVTM and CDR2 ANQGSEA. This CDR3 region has 12 residues. With 5 bases removed from V and 2 bases from J, the gap between germline ends came to 7 bases. CDR3 sequence reads: CSVTAPGNTIYF. The CDR3 DNA sequence: TGCAGCGTTACGGCCCCTGGAAACACCATATATTTT.

This clone has more than one count but fewer than ten. The V call is TRBV11-2, the J call TRBJ2-5; D assignment may be TRBD1 or TRBD2 (5 bases each). This CDR3 contains 15 residues. Trimming stripped 0 bases from V and 1 base from J, with 9 bases between. Per germline, CDR1 SGHAT and CDR2 FQNNGV. CDR3 sequence (DNA): TGTGCCAGCAGCTTAGATTGGGGGATCCAAGAGACCCAGTACTTC. Amino acids: CASSLDWGIQETQYF.

This clone appeared a few times. The chain uses TRBV27 and TRBJ1-2, with no clear D. The V end was cut by 6 bases, the J end by 2 bases, with 13 bases between. CDR1 MNHEY and CDR2 SMNVEV come from the germline V gene (reference sequence). This CDR3 region has 14 residues. The CDR3 DNA reads TGTGCCAGCAGATTTGAGGGAGGAAACTATGGCTACACCTTC. Translated, it gives CASRFEGGNYGYTF.

This chain connects TRBV29-1 to TRBJ2-5; D is unclear. This CDR3 is 12 amino acids long. The germline CDR1 and CDR2 sequences are SQVTM and ANQGSEA. V lost 2 bases to trimming and J lost 1 base, with 5 bases between them. The CDR3 region is CSVEKVQETQYF. The CDR3 bases are TGCAGCGTTGAAAAGGTCCAAGAGACCCAGTACTTC. The full variable domain, its missing parts supplied by reference TRBV29-1 and TRBJ2-5, is SAVISQKPSRDICQRGTSLTIQCQVDSQVTMMFWYRQQPGQSLTLIATANQGSEATYESGFVIDKFPISRPNLTFSTLTVSNMSPEDSSIYLCSVEKVQETQYFGPGTRLLVL.

V is TRBV7-2 and J is TRBJ2-7, with D perhaps matching TRBD1 (5 bases). The CDR3 is 13 residues long. V lost 3 bases and J lost 1, with 7 bases in between. Germline CDR1 and CDR2: SGHTA and FQGNSA. The CDR3 reads CASSFDSSYEQYF. Written as DNA, the CDR3 is TGTGCCAGCAGCTTCGACAGTTCCTACGAGCAGTACTTC.

V gene TRBV9 combines with J gene TRBJ1-4; 9 bases align to TRBD1. The CDR3 contains 14 residues. J gave up 5 bases and V 3 bases, and 2 bases lay outside the gene matches. Germline V gene sequence: CDR1 SGDLS, CDR2 YYNGEE. In nucleotides, the CDR3 is TGTGCCAGCAGCGGACAGGGGGGAAATGAAAAACTGTTTTTT. It specifies CASSGQGGNEKLFF. Supplemented by reference TRBV9 and TRBJ1-4, the full variable domain reads DSGVTQTPKHLITATGQRVTLRCSPRSGDLSVYWYQQSLDQGLQFLIQYYNGEERAKGNILERFSAQQFPDLHSELNLSSLELGDSALYFCASSGQGGNEKLFFGSGTQLSVL.

The chain uses TRBV29-1 and TRBJ2-2; D possibly corresponds to TRBD1 (6 bases). With 7 bases removed from V and 0 bases from J, the gap between germline ends came to 12 bases. The CDR3 length is 14 residues. CDR1 SQVTM and CDR2 ANQGSEA come from the germline V gene. The CDR3 DNA follows: TGCAGCGCCCGGGACATATCGAACACCGGGGAGCTGTTTTTT. This encodes CSARDISNTGELFF.

This chain connects TRBV28 to TRBJ1-2; maybe TRBD1 (5 bases). Germline V CDR1 and CDR2: MDHEN, SYDVKM. The CDR3 is 12 amino acids. V was shortened by 8 bases and J by 7 bases, with 14 bases between the two germline ends. This CDR3 is CASGPPQGGYTF. For the CDR3, the DNA is TGTGCCAGCGGACCCCCCCAGGGTGGCTACACCTTC.

V is TRBV7-2 and J is TRBJ2-7; D could derive from TRBD1 or TRBD2 (5 bases each). The V and J ends lost 5 bases and 2 bases respectively, with 10 bases between them. The CDR3 totals 13 residues. In germline, CDR1 is SGHTA, CDR2 FQGNSA. CDR3 protein: CASSTRDPYEQYF. DNA for the CDR3: TGTGCCAGCAGCACCCGGGACCCCTACGAGCAGTACTTC.

CDR3 nucleotide sequence: TGTGCCTGCCCGGCGGGGGGGCGCAACTATGGCTACACCTTC. This translates into CACPAGGRNYGYTF. V gene TRBV30 combines with J gene TRBJ1-2; tentative D call: TRBD1 (6 bases). The ends were cut back, 6 bases at V and 2 bases at J, with 16 bases in the middle. Looked up from germline, CDR1 is GTSNPN and CDR2 is SVGIG (reference sequence). This CDR3 region has 14 residues.

As DNA, the CDR3 is TGTGCCATCAGCCCGGGAATTAGCAATCAGCCCCAGCATTTT. Its protein is CAISPGISNQPQHF. The chain recombines TRBV10-3 with TRBJ1-5, with no clear D. CDR1 and CDR2 from the germline V gene are ENHRY and SYGVKD. The CDR3 has 14 amino acids. With 6 bases removed from V and 0 bases from J, the gap between germline ends came to 9 bases.

This clone was counted only a few times. J is TRBJ2-7 and V is TRBV5-1, with 7 bases lining up with TRBD1. The CDR3 runs 15 residues. V was pared by 4 bases and J by 7 bases, with 14 bases of the junction left unmatched. The germline CDR1 and CDR2 sequences are SGHRS and YFSETQ. CDR3 sequence reads: CASSPETGLYQEQYF. The CDR3 bases are TGCGCCAGCAGCCCGGAGACAGGGCTCTACCAGGAGCAGTACTTC.

V is TRBV25-1 and J is TRBJ1-2, with 9 bases that match TRBD1. Germline values: CDR1 MGHDK, CDR2 SYGVNS. The V and J ends lost 4 bases and 2 bases, in that order; junction bases with no gene match: 5. The CDR3 extends over 15 amino acids. The CDR3, as DNA: TGTGCCAGCAGTGGTACAGGGGGCATGAACTATGGCTACACCTTC. Its protein is CASSGTGGMNYGYTF.

Only a few counts were recorded for this clone. The rearrangement joins TRBV5-1 to TRBJ2-3; 7 nucleotides agree with TRBD2. The CDR3 runs to 14 residues. Losses at the gene ends were 4 bases for V and 3 bases for J; bases not matched to a gene: 5. Germline-derived CDR1 and CDR2 are SGHRS and YFSETQ. The CDR3 coding sequence is TGCGCCAGCAGCCCCGAGCGGGGTACAGATACGCAGTATTTT. Amino acids: CASSPERGTDTQYF.

The chain recombines TRBV5-1 with TRBJ2-5; 7 positions agree with TRBD2. V was clipped by 1 base and J by 3 bases; unmatched bases: 6. Germline V lookup: CDR1 SGHRS, CDR2 YFSETQ. The CDR3 spans 15 residues. CDR3 protein: CASSLQAGPEETQYF. The CDR3 region has the DNA TGCGCCAGCAGCTTGCAAGCGGGGCCCGAAGAGACCCAGTACTTC.

The V and J genes are TRBV19 and TRBJ1-5; D is perhaps TRBD1 (6 bases). Trimming took off 7 bases at V and 7 bases at J, with 17 bases between the two ends. The CDR3 totals 14 residues. The germline CDR1 and CDR2 sequences are LNHDA and SQIVND (reference sequence). For the CDR3, the DNA is TGTGCCAGTACCACAACAGGGTTTAGGCAGCCCCAGCATTTT. Protein: CASTTTGFRQPQHF.

The V and J genes are TRBV6-1 and TRBJ2-7; D gene unclear. The CDR3 contains 13 residues. Germline values: CDR1 MNHNS, CDR2 SASEGT. Trimming stripped 6 bases from V and 7 bases from J, with 16 bases between. The CDR3 region has the DNA TGTGCCAGCAGAGGCGGTCGGGTTGAAGAGCAGTACTTC. Translating gives CASRGGRVEEQYF.

The table lists this clone with a few counts. This chain links TRBV27 with TRBJ2-5; 8 bases are shared with TRBD1. From germline, CDR1 is MNHEY and CDR2 SMNVEV (reference sequence). V lost 5 bases to trimming and J lost 5 bases; unmatched junction nucleotides: 13. There are 16 residues in the CDR3. Written as DNA, the CDR3 is TGTGCCAGCAGTACCCACTCGACAGGGGTCGGGGAGACCCAGTACTTC. It codes for CASSTHSTGVGETQYF.

The V gene is TRBV20-1, the J gene TRBJ2-4; D tentatively reads TRBD1 or TRBD2 (5 bases each). V was trimmed by 6 bases and J by 7 bases, leaving 7 bases between them. Germline V CDR1 and CDR2: DFQATT, SNEGSKA (reference sequence). This CDR3 is built from 10 residues. The CDR3 DNA reads TGCAGTGCAAGGGACAACATTCAGTACTTC. It codes for CSARDNIQYF.